Below, one T cell receptor (beta chain) is given with its context. A much larger clone differs by one base, so this may be a read error. This record comes from a study of blood T cells in healthy people across ages. Through a sample-barcoded 5' primer and a J-beta primer mix, a second PCR was run for roughly 6 to 11 cycles. Each sample provided no less than 2.5 million CDR3-containing paired-end reads. TCRdb recomputed calls from the 5' RACE reads with MiXCR, one row per CDR3 protein. The repertoire has roughly 700,000 distinct CDR3 sequences, more than 40% of them found once; the top ten carry 25% to 35%. V dropped 0 bases and J dropped 7 bases, with 13 bases sitting between them. Germline V gene sequence: CDR1 MNHEY, CDR2 SMNVEV (reference sequence). This CDR3 is 14 amino acids long.

The gene calls are TRBV27 and TRBJ2-7; weak D call: TRBD2 (6 bases). The origin of this receptor is a woman aged 60 to 75 in good health. Material: blood. The CDR3 is CASSLSGMGGEQYF. Written as DNA, the CDR3 is TGTGCCAGCAGTTTATCAGGGATGGGGGGAGAGCAGTACTTC.